The 21 T cell receptor beta chains given below trace back to one sample, sequenced in a study of blood T cell repertoires in COVID-19. Sequencing was performed with immunoSEQ multiplex PCR; in TCRdb, only in-frame clones are kept and a portion is missing. The sample includes 190,000 or so clones, around 90% of them seen just once. The sequenced sample was peripheral blood. The source is a man in his forties with active or convalescent COVID-19.

The rearrangement uses TRBV28 and TRBJ1-3; perhaps TRBD1 as D (5 bases). Germline assignment: CDR1 MDHEN and CDR2 SYDVKM. Trimming pared 5 bases from V and 0 bases from J, leaving 8 bases between. The CDR3 totals 14 residues. The CDR3 sequence: CASSDTGSGNTIYF. CDR3 sequence (DNA): TGTGCCAGCAGTGATACAGGCTCTGGAAACACCATATATTTT. Combining the CDR3 with reference TRBV28 and TRBJ1-3 gives the whole variable domain DVKVTQSSRYLVKRTGEKVFLECVQDMDHENMFWYRQDPGLGLRLIYFSYDVKMKEKGDIPEGYSVSREKKERFSLILESASTNQTSMYLCASSDTGSGNTIYFGEGSWLTVV.

This clone was counted once. The chain carries TRBV5-8 and TRBJ1-5, with no clear D. Germline-derived CDR1 and CDR2 are SGHTS and YDEGEE. Trimming took off 7 bases at V and 12 bases at J, with 17 bases between the two ends. The CDR3 is made up of 12 amino acids. The CDR3 DNA is TGTGCCAGCGCCCAGCGGGCCGTCAGCCAGCATTTT. It codes for CASAQRAVSQHF.

V gene TRBV2 combines with J gene TRBJ2-5, with 14 positions matching TRBD2. Trimming took 1 base from V and 5 from J; bases not matched to a gene: 6. Per the germline V gene, CDR1 is SNHLY and CDR2 is FYNNEI. CDR3 length equals 17 residues. The DNA for the CDR3 is TGTGCCAGCAGTGAAGAGGGGACTAGCGGGGGAAGGGAGACCCAGTACTTC. This gives the protein CASSEEGTSGGRETQYF. The full variable domain, with the rest looked up from reference TRBV2 and TRBJ2-5, is EPEVTQTPSHQVTQMGQEVILRCVPISNHLYFYWYRQILGQKVEFLVSFYNNEISEKSEIFDDQFSVERPDGSNFTLKIRSTKLEDSAMYFCASSEEGTSGGRETQYFGPGTRLLVL.

V is TRBV19 and J is TRBJ1-5; 9 positions match TRBD1. The CDR3 covers 18 residues. The V gene end was trimmed by 6 bases and the J gene end by 2 bases; junction bases not matched to a gene: 14. CDR1 is LNHDA, CDR2 SQIVND, per germline (reference sequence). The CDR3 protein is CASSIAPLTGGRNQPQHF. CDR3 coding DNA: TGTGCCAGTAGCATCGCCCCGCTGACAGGGGGACGCAATCAGCCCCAGCATTTT.

The V and J genes are TRBV28 and TRBJ1-5; weak D call: TRBD1 (6 bases). The germline V gene encodes CDR1 MDHEN and CDR2 SYDVKM. The CDR3 contains 15 residues. V lost 3 bases and J 0 bases, leaving 9 bases between the germline ends. The DNA of the CDR3 is TGTGCCAGCAGTTTTTGGGGGCTTAGCAATCAGCCCCAGCATTTT. Translating gives CASSFWGLSNQPQHF.

The rearrangement uses TRBV12-3 or TRBV12-4 and TRBJ2-7, with D perhaps TRBD1 (5 bases). This CDR3 region has 12 residues. Trimming removed 2 bases from V and 6 bases from J, with 8 bases in between. The CDR3 loop reads CASSLSQGEQYF. CDR3 sequence (DNA): TGTGCCAGCAGTTTATCCCAGGGCGAGCAGTACTTC.

This clone was seen a handful of times. The genes are TRBV7-9 and TRBJ2-7; a weak D match, TRBD1 (6 bases). The germline V gene has CDR1 SEHNR and CDR2 FQNEAQ (reference sequence). The CDR3 extends over 11 amino acids. V shed 3 bases and J shed 6 bases, with 6 bases lying between them. This CDR3 is CASSFRGEQYF. The DNA for the CDR3 is TGTGCCAGCAGCTTCAGGGGCGAGCAGTACTTC.

The gene calls are TRBV5-1 and TRBJ2-1; TRBD1 is a possible D gene (6 bases). The germline CDR1 and CDR2 sequences are SGHRS and YFSETQ. V gave up 4 bases and J gave up 0 bases, with 11 bases separating them. The CDR3 consists of 15 residues. The CDR3 here is CASSLDSPSYNEQFF. Here the CDR3 DNA reads TGCGCCAGCAGCCTGGACAGCCCCTCCTACAATGAGCAGTTCTTC.

V gene TRBV30 combines with J gene TRBJ1-2, with D perhaps matching TRBD1 (6 bases). This CDR3 region has 11 residues. CDR1 and CDR2 (germline): GTSNPN, SVGIG (reference sequence). Trimming took 4 bases from V and 9 from J, leaving 12 bases between them. CDR3 sequence: CAWTKTGSYTF. CDR3 DNA sequence: TGTGCCTGGACCAAGACAGGAAGCTACACCTTC.

The chain links TRBV7-2 to TRBJ2-5; 11 bases agree with TRBD2. Germline V lookup: CDR1 SGHTA, CDR2 FQGNSA. The CDR3 totals 15 residues. V trimming: 6 bases; J trimming: 4 bases; junction bases outside the gene matches: 7. The CDR3 DNA is TGTGCCAGCAGGTCACAACTAGCGGGGGTAGAGACCCAGTACTTC. Protein product: CASRSQLAGVETQYF.

The V and J genes are TRBV7-6 and TRBJ1-6; D not certain. From germline, CDR1 is SGHVS and CDR2 FNYEAQ. This CDR3 region has 16 residues. Between the trimmed V and J ends, which lost 1 base and 3 bases, there was a span of 10 bases. The CDR3 is CASSLGRGFYNSPLHF. For the CDR3, the DNA is TGTGCCAGCAGCTTAGGAAGAGGGTTCTATAATTCACCCCTCCACTTT.

The gene calls are TRBV7-2 and TRBJ1-2; a possible D gene is TRBD1 (5 bases). Deletions cut 5 bases from V and 5 bases from J, with 21 bases between. CDR1 SGHTA and CDR2 FQGNSA come from the germline V gene. The CDR3 covers 16 residues. The CDR3 loop reads CASSPQVLGGRYGYTF. The CDR3 region has the DNA TGTGCCAGCAGCCCCCAGGTGTTGGGGGGTCGGTATGGCTACACCTTC. Full variable domain (rest looked up from reference TRBV7-2 and TRBJ1-2): GAGVSQSPSNKVTEKGKDVELRCDPISGHTALYWYRQSLGQGLEFLIYFQGNSAPDKSGLPSDRFSAERTGGSVSTLTIQRTQQEDSAVYLCASSPQVLGGRYGYTFGSGTRLTVV.

This chain links TRBV4-2 with TRBJ2-2, with 10 bases lining up with TRBD2. There are 17 residues in the CDR3. Germline CDR1 is LGHNA and CDR2 is YNFKEQ. V gave up 0 bases and J gave up 7 bases; unmatched junction bases: 8. CDR3 region: CASSQEQRGGRGGELFF. The DNA for the CDR3 is TGTGCCAGCAGCCAAGAACAGCGGGGGGGCCGTGGCGGGGAGCTGTTTTTT.

The chain recombines TRBV28 with TRBJ1-5, with 7 bases that match TRBD1. Germline CDR1 is MDHEN and CDR2 is SYDVKM. Trimming took 1 base from V and 1 from J; bases not matched to a gene: 4. The CDR3 spans 16 residues. The CDR3 is CASSLLRGQSNQPQHF. CDR3 coding DNA: TGTGCCAGCAGTTTATTGAGGGGGCAAAGCAATCAGCCCCAGCATTTT.

The chain is built from TRBV7-8 and TRBJ2-5; the D gene is possibly TRBD1 (6 bases). The V gene's germline CDR1 is SGHVS and CDR2 FQNEAQ. V lost 4 bases and J lost 5, with 14 bases in between. CDR3 length: 14 residues. CDR3 sequence reads: CASSSTGLGETQYF. In DNA form, the CDR3 reads TGTGCCAGCAGCTCAACAGGGCTGGGGGAGACCCAGTACTTC. The full variable domain, completed using reference TRBV7-8 and TRBJ2-5, is GAGVSQSPRYKVAKRGQDVALRCDPISGHVSLFWYQQALGQGPEFLTYFQNEAQLDKSGLPSDRFFAERPEGSVSTLKIQRTQQEDSAVYLCASSSTGLGETQYFGPGTRLLVL.

Regarding this clone: Relative to the germline gene, one junction end is altered; a read error may explain this. The gene calls are TRBV2 and TRBJ1-5, with TRBD1 identical over 8 bases. The germline V gene has CDR1 SNHLY and CDR2 FYNNEI. This CDR3 has 11 amino acids. The CDR3 sequence: CASSRGQGANF. CDR3 DNA: TGTGCCAGCAGCAGAGGACAGGGTGCGAATTTT.

The chain carries TRBV5-4 and TRBJ1-2, with TRBD1 matching over 7 bases. CDR1 is SGHNT and CDR2 is YYREEE in the germline V gene (reference sequence). This CDR3 is 16 amino acids long. Trimming removed 0 bases from V and 2 bases from J; junction bases left unmatched: 7. The CDR3 is CASSLGRTGKNYGYTF. The DNA of the CDR3 is TGTGCCAGCAGCTTGGGTCGGACAGGAAAAAACTATGGCTACACCTTC.

This clone was seen more than once but under ten times. The DNA of the CDR3 is TGCGCCAGCAGCCTTTTTCGGACATCAATGAACACTGAAGCTTTCTTT. This translates into CASSLFRTSMNTEAFF. V and J are TRBV23-1 and TRBJ1-1; perhaps TRBD1 as D (5 bases). TRBV23-1 is treated as an ORF (open reading frame) with a function not yet certain. The CDR3 contains 16 residues. The ends were cut back, 6 bases at V and 0 bases at J, with 17 bases in the middle.

The V gene is TRBV10-1, the J gene TRBJ2-4; TRBD1 matches 9 bases. The germline gives CDR1 WNHNN, CDR2 SYGVQD (reference sequence). J gave up 4 bases and V 2 bases, and 0 bases lay outside the gene matches. The CDR3 loop spans 14 amino acids. The CDR3 region has the DNA TGCGCCAGCAGTGAGGGGACAGGGAAAAACATTCAGTACTTC. As protein: CASSEGTGKNIQYF.

The CDR3 sequence: CASTLGGATNEKLFF. CDR3 bases: TGTGCCAGCACTTTGGGTGGAGCAACTAATGAAAAACTGTTTTTT. The chain carries TRBV28 and TRBJ1-4; no firm D call. Trimming removed 7 bases at V and 0 bases at J, with 12 bases between. CDR1 is MDHEN and CDR2 is SYDVKM in the germline V gene. This CDR3 contains 15 residues.

This chain joins TRBV6-1 and TRBJ1-1, with unresolved D. The germline V and J ends were trimmed by 3 bases and 1 base, with 6 bases remaining between them. The CDR3 totals 13 residues. Germline V gene sequence: CDR1 MNHNS, CDR2 SASEGT. The CDR3 DNA reads as TGTGCCAGCAGTGATTGGAGGAACACTGAAGCTTTCTTT. This encodes CASSDWRNTEAFF.